This section outlines one TCR beta chain sequence together with its context. What it binds is not known. The sample belongs to a study of CD8 T cells in ankylosing spondylitis. Study-level results: Under 10 highly homologous variants formed a TCR beta motif that appeared characteristic of ankylosing spondylitis blood. Reportedly, disease-linked clones are significantly enriched in ankylosing spondylitis patients' matched synovial fluid.

The CDR3 has 14 amino acids. Germline V gene sequence: CDR1 SEHNR, CDR2 FQNEAQ (reference sequence). Trimming shortened V by 5 bases and J by 0 bases, and 9 bases separated the two germline ends. Quantitative molecular-barcoded 5'-RACE generated the TCR beta libraries. A single record per CDR3 protein comes from TCRdb applying MiXCR to the 5' RACE reads. Counted here are about 180,000 distinct CDR3 sequences, around a tenth occurring once; the ten biggest clones make up approximately 15%. The sample was blood, either unsorted or a sorted T cell fraction (not recorded which). The gene calls are TRBV7-9 and TRBJ2-3, with D unresolved. This clonotype was sampled from a female donor with ankylosing spondylitis or in good health (not recorded which). As DNA, the CDR3 is TGTGCCAGCAGCGCGAAGTCTAGCACAGATACGCAGTATTTT. Protein: CASSAKSSTDTQYF.